This T cell receptor (beta chain) was recovered during a study of metastatic and nonmetastatic thyroid tumors. No treatment had been given to any patient before thyroid surgery. In this sample, this clone turned up many times. Via MiXCR, TCRdb re-called the PCR reads. This table has about 24,000 clones, 22% appearing once. The CDR3 is 13 residues long. V was trimmed by 5 bases and J by 1 base, leaving 9 bases between them. CDR1 is SGHDT and CDR2 is YYEEEE in the germline V gene. Sequencing used blood. The TCR originated in a female donor with papillary thyroid cancer or a benign thyroid nodule (not recorded which). Some clones in this sample may be carry-over from other donors' samples. V gene TRBV5-6 combines with J gene TRBJ1-1; unclear D gene. In nucleotides, the CDR3 is TGTGCCAGCAGGGTTGATTGGAACACTGAAGCTTTCTTT. As protein: CASRVDWNTEAFF.